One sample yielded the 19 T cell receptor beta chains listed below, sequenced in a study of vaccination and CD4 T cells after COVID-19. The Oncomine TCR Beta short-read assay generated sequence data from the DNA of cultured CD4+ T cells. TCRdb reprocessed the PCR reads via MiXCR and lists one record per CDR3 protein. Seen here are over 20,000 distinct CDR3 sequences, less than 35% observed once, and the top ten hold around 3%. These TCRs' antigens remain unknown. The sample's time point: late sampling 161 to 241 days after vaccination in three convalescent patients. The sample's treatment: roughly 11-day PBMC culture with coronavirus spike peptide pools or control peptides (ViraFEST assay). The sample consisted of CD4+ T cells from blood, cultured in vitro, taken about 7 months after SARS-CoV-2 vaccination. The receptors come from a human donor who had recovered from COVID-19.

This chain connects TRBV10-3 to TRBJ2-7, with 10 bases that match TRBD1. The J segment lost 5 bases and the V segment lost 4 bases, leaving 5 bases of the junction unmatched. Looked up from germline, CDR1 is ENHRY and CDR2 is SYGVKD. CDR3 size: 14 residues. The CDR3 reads CAISAGTGDHEQYF. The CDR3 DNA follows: TGTGCCATCAGTGCCGGGACAGGGGACCACGAGCAGTACTTC.

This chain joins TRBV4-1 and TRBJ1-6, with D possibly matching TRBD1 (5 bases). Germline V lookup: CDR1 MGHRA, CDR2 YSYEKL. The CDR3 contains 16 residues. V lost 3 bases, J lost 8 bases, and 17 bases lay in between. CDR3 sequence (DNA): TGCGCCAGCAGCCACCGACTGGGCAGGGTGGATTCACCCCTCCACTTT. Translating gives CASSHRLGRVDSPLHF.

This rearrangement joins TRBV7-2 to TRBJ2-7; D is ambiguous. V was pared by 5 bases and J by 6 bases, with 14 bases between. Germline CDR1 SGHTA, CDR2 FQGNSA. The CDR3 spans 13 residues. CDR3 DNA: TGTGCCAGCAGCAAGTTTATCGGGTTCGAGCAGTACTTC. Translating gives CASSKFIGFEQYF.

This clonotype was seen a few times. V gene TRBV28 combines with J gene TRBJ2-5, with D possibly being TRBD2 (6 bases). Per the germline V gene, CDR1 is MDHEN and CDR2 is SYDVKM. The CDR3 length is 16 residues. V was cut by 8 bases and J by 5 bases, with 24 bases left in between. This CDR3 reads CASRHPSSGSGETQYF. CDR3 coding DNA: TGTGCCAGCCGCCACCCCTCGTCCGGGAGCGGTGAGACCCAGTACTTC.

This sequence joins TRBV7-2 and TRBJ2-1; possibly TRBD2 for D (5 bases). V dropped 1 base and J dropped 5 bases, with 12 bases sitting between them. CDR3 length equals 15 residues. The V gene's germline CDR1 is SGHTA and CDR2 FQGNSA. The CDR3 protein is CASSLGGPLNNEQFF. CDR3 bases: TGTGCCAGCAGCTTAGGAGGGCCTCTTAACAATGAGCAGTTCTTC.

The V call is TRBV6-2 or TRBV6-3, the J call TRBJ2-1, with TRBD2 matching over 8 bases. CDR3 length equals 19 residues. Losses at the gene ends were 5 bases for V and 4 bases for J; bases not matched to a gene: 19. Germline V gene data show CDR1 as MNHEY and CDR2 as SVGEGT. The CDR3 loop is CASSQHPRGAGARYNEQFF. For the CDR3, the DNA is TGTGCCAGCAGTCAACACCCCCGAGGAGCGGGAGCGCGGTACAATGAGCAGTTCTTC.

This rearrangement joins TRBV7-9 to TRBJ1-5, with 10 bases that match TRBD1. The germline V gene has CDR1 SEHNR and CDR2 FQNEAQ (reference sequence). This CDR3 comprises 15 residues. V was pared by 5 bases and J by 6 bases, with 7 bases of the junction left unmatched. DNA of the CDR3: TGTGCCAGCAGCCAGGGACAGGGGCGCGGTCAGCCCCAGCATTTT. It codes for CASSQGQGRGQPQHF.

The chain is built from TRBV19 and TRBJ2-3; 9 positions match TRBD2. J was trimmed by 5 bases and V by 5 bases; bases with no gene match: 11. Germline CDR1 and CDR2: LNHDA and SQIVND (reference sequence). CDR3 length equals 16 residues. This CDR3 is CASSSPSSGNGDTQYF. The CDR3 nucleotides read TGTGCCAGTAGTTCCCCCTCTAGCGGGAATGGAGATACGCAGTATTTT.

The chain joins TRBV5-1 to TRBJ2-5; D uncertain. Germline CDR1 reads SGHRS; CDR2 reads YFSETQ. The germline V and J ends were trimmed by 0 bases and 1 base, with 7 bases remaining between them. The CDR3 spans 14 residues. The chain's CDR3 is CASSLARIQETQYF. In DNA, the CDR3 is TGCGCCAGCAGCTTGGCCCGGATCCAAGAGACCCAGTACTTC.

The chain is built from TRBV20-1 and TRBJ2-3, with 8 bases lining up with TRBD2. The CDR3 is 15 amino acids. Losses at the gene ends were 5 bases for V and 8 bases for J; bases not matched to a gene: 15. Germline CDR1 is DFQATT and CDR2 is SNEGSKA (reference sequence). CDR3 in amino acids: CSAAPSAGGTSTQYF. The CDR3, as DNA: TGCAGTGCTGCCCCATCTGCGGGAGGTACTTCTACGCAGTATTTT.

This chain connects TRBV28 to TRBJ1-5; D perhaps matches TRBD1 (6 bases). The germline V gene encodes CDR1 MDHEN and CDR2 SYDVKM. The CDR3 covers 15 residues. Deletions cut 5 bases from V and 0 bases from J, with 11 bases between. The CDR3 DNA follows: TGTGCCAGCAGTGTACGGACAGCTAGCAATCAGCCCCAGCATTTT. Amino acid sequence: CASSVRTASNQPQHF.

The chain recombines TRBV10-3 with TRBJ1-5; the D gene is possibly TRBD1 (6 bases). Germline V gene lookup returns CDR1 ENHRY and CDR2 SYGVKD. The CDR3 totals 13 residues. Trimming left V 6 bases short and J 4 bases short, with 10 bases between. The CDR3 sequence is CAIRDSQNQPQHF. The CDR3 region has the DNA TGTGCCATCAGGGACAGTCAGAATCAGCCCCAGCATTTT.

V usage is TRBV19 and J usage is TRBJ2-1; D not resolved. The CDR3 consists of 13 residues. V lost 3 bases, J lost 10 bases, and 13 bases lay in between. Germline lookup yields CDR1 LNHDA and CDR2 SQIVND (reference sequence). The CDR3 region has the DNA TGTGCCAGTAGTATGGGCCGCCTTGGGGAGCAGTTCTTC. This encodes CASSMGRLGEQFF.

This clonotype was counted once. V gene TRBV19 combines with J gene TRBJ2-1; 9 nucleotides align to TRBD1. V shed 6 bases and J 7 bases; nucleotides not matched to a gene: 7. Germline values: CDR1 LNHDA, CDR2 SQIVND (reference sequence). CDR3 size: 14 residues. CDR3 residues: CASRGQGDGNEQFF. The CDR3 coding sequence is TGTGCCAGTAGGGGACAGGGTGACGGGAATGAGCAGTTCTTC.

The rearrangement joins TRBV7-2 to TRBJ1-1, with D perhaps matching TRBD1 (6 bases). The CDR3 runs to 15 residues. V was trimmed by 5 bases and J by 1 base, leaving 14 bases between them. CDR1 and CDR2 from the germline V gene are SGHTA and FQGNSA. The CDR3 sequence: CASSHTGGGNTEAFF. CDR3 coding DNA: TGTGCCAGCAGCCATACGGGGGGCGGGAACACTGAAGCTTTCTTT.

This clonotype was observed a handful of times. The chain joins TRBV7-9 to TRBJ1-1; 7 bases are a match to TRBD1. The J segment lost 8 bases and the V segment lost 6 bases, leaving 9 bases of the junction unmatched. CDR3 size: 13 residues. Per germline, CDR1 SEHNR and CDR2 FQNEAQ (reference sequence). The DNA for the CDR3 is TGTGCCAGCAGGCAGGGGGAGCGGGCCGAAGCTTTCTTT. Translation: CASRQGERAEAFF.

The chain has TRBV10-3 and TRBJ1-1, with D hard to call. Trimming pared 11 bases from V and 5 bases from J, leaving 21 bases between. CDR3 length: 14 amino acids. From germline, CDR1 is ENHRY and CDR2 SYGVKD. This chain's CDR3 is CAVRGAGSLTEAFF. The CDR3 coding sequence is TGTGCCGTGCGGGGAGCGGGTAGTTTAACTGAAGCTTTCTTT.

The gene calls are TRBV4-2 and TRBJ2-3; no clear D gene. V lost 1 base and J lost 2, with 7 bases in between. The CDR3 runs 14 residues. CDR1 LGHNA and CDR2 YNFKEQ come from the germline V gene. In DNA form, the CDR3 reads TGTGCCAGCAGCCAAGGACTTTACACAGATACGCAGTATTTT. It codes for CASSQGLYTDTQYF.

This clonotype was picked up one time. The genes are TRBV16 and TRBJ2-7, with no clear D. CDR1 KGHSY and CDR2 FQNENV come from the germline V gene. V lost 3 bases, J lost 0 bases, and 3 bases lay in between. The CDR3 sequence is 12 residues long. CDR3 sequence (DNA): TGTGCCAGCAGCCAGCTCTCCTACGAGCAGTACTTC. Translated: CASSQLSYEQYF.